Listed below are T cell receptor beta chains from one sample, sequenced in a study of tumor and adjacent non-tumor tissue in lung cancer. One entry per CDR3 protein results from TCRdb running MiXCR on the multiplex PCR reads. The table has 70,000 to 90,000 distinct CDR3 sequences, around 70% seen once. Input material: distant non-tumor lung tissue. The receptors were gathered from a woman between 50 and 59 years old with non-small cell lung cancer. The CDR3 runs from the conserved cysteine through the conserved F or W. A D gene is named only where the DNA matches it firmly. Expanded clones are given a class, and other clones once, few, many or no size at all.

D gene: TRBD1
clone size: .
V gene: TRBV10-3
J gene: TRBJ2-6
CDR3 protein: CAICLGTGVGANVLTF
CDR3 DNA: TGTGCCATCTGTCTCGGGACAGGGGTCGGGGCCAACGTCCTGACTTTC

D gene: TRBD1
clone size: .
V gene: TRBV10-3
J gene: TRBJ2-7
CDR3 protein: CAISLGQDYEQYF
CDR3 DNA: TGTGCCATCAGCCTGGGACAGGACTACGAGCAGTACTTC

D gene: .
clone size: .
V gene: TRBV2
J gene: TRBJ1-6
CDR3 protein: CASNEFLPSSYNSPLHF
CDR3 DNA: TGTGCCAGCAATGAATTTTTGCCGAGCTCCTATAATTCACCCCTCCACTTT

D gene: TRBD2
clone size: .
V gene: TRBV12-3/TRBV12-4
J gene: TRBJ2-7
CDR3 protein: CASNYKAAGTSSVYEQHF
CDR3 DNA: TGTGCCAGCAATTACAAAGCCGCCGGGACTAGCAGCGTCTATGAACAGCACTTC

D gene: TRBD2
clone size: .
V gene: TRBV11-2
J gene: TRBJ2-1
CDR3 protein: CASSLVLPGTSRGSEQFF
CDR3 DNA: TGTGCCAGCAGCTTAGTTTTACCCGGGACTAGTAGGGGTAGTGAGCAATTCTTC

D gene: TRBD2
clone size: .
V gene: TRBV11-2
J gene: TRBJ2-7
CDR3 protein: CATCLLAGGHEQYF
CDR3 DNA: TGTGCCACCTGCTTACTAGCGGGAGGGCACGAGCAGTACTTC

D gene: TRBD1
clone size: .
V gene: TRBV6-5
J gene: TRBJ2-1
CDR3 protein: CASSYPRGQVDYNEQFF
CDR3 DNA: TGTGCCAGCAGCTACCCCCGTGGACAGGTCGATTACAATGAGCAGTTCTTT

D gene: .
clone size: few
V gene: TRBV12-3/TRBV12-4
J gene: TRBJ1-6
CDR3 protein: CASSLAGQVNSPLHF
CDR3 DNA: TGTGCCAGCAGTTTAGCGGGACAAGTCAATTCACCCCTCCACTTT

D gene: TRBD1
clone size: .
V gene: TRBV6-1
J gene: TRBJ2-2
CDR3 protein: CASRYTGGDNTGELFF
CDR3 DNA: TGTGCCAGCCGATATACAGGGGGCGATAACACCGGGGAGCTGTTTTTT

D gene: TRBD2
clone size: many
V gene: TRBV20-1
J gene: TRBJ2-1
CDR3 protein: CSATGRLAGAEQFF
CDR3 DNA: TGCAGTGCTACCGGGAGACTAGCGGGAGCCGAGCAGTTCTTC

D gene: .
clone size: medium-sized
V gene: TRBV11-2
J gene: TRBJ2-2
CDR3 protein: CASSRAAAAGELFF
CDR3 DNA: TGTGCCAGCAGCCGCGCTGCGGCGGCCGGGGAGCTGTTTTTT

D gene: .
clone size: few
V gene: TRBV9
J gene: TRBJ2-3
CDR3 protein: CASSPQGRNADTQYF
CDR3 DNA: TGTGCCAGCAGCCCCCAGGGACGAAACGCAGATACGCAGTATTTT

D gene: .
clone size: .
V gene: TRBV7-2
J gene: TRBJ2-1
CDR3 protein: CASSLARGTYNEQFF
CDR3 DNA: TGTGCCAGCAGCTTAGCGAGGGGCACATACAATGAGCAGTTCTTC

D gene: .
clone size: .
V gene: TRBV20-1
J gene: TRBJ2-4
CDR3 protein: CSAPTGNTQYF
CDR3 DNA: TGCAGTGCGCCGACGGGAAACACTCAGTACTTT

D gene: .
clone size: few
V gene: TRBV30
J gene: TRBJ1-5
CDR3 protein: CAWSVRVGQPQHF
CDR3 DNA: TGTGCCTGGAGTGTACGGGTGGGTCAGCCCCAGCATTTT

D gene: .
clone size: few
V gene: TRBV28
J gene: TRBJ1-5
CDR3 protein: CASSLWAGLPWGYSNQPQHF
CDR3 DNA: TGTGCCAGCAGTTTATGGGCAGGGCTCCCCTGGGGTTATAGCAATCAGCCCCAGCATTTT

D gene: .
clone size: .
V gene: TRBV6-5
J gene: TRBJ2-1
CDR3 protein: CASNYLADLSYDEQFF
CDR3 DNA: TGTGCCAGCAATTACCTGGCGGATCTATCCTACGATGAGCAGTTCTTC

D gene: .
clone size: .
V gene: TRBV11-2
J gene: TRBJ1-2
CDR3 protein: CTSSLGGVDGYTF
CDR3 DNA: TGTACCAGCAGCTTAGGCGGAGTTGACGGCTACACCTTC

D gene: .
clone size: many
V gene: TRBV20-1
J gene: TRBJ2-1
CDR3 protein: CSASLMAGEQFF
CDR3 DNA: TGCAGTGCTAGTCTGATGGCGGGAGAGCAGTTCTTC

D gene: .
clone size: .
V gene: TRBV20-1
J gene: TRBJ2-7
CDR3 protein: CSATRAHSYEQYF
CDR3 DNA: TGCAGTGCTACTAGAGCCCACTCCTACGAGCAGTATTTC

D gene: .
clone size: few
V gene: TRBV11-2
J gene: TRBJ2-7
CDR3 protein: CASSSAGKTYEQYF
CDR3 DNA: TGTGCCAGCAGCTCGGCAGGGAAAACGTACGAGCAGTACTTC

D gene: .
clone size: .
V gene: TRBV11-2
J gene: TRBJ2-2
CDR3 protein: CASSLPPGIGELFF
CDR3 DNA: TGTGCCAGCAGCTTACCCCCAGGAATCGGGGAGCTGTTTTTT

D gene: .
clone size: medium-sized
V gene: TRBV20-1
J gene: TRBJ2-5
CDR3 protein: CSAREATGQETQYF
CDR3 DNA: TGCAGTGCTAGAGAAGCGACAGGTCAAGAGACCCAGTACTTC

D gene: .
clone size: .
V gene: TRBV29-1
J gene: TRBJ2-5
CDR3 protein: CSIEDPKGAQETQYF
CDR3 DNA: TGCAGCATTGAAGATCCTAAAGGCGCGCAAGAGACCCAGTACTTC

D gene: TRBD2
clone size: many
V gene: TRBV29-1
J gene: TRBJ2-3
CDR3 protein: CSVASRGTSIDTDTQYF
CDR3 DNA: TGCAGCGTTGCTTCTCGAGGGACTAGCATAGACACAGATACGCAGTATTTT

D gene: .
clone size: .
V gene: TRBV28
J gene: TRBJ2-5
CDR3 protein: CVNSTSGEAETQYF
CDR3 DNA: TGTGTCAACTCTACCTCAGGGGAGGCGGAGACCCAGTACTTC

D gene: TRBD1
clone size: .
V gene: TRBV5-4
J gene: TRBJ2-3
CDR3 protein: CASSQTGADSQYF
CDR3 DNA: TGTGCCAGCAGTCAGACAGGGGCAGATTCGCAGTATTTT

D gene: TRBD1
clone size: many
V gene: TRBV20-1
J gene: TRBJ1-2
CDR3 protein: CSADRGSNYGYTF
CDR3 DNA: TGCAGTGCGGACAGGGGATCTAACTATGGCTACACCTTC

D gene: .
clone size: .
V gene: TRBV29-1
J gene: TRBJ2-6
CDR3 protein: CSDVATSSGANVLTF
CDR3 DNA: TGCAGCGATGTTGCAACGAGCTCTGGGGCCAACGTCCTGACTTTC

D gene: .
clone size: .
V gene: TRBV6-5
J gene: TRBJ2-7
CDR3 protein: CASRYRKGPSYEQHF
CDR3 DNA: TGTGCCAGCAGATATAGGAAGGGACCCTCCTACGAGCAGCACTTC

D gene: TRBD1
clone size: .
V gene: TRBV28
J gene: TRBJ2-4
CDR3 protein: CACSSGTVKNIQYF
CDR3 DNA: TGTGCCTGCAGTTCCGGGACAGTTAAAAACATTCAGTACTTC

D gene: .
clone size: many
V gene: TRBV11-2
J gene: TRBJ2-1
CDR3 protein: CASSPGWSYNEQFF
CDR3 DNA: TGTGCCAGCAGCCCTGGGTGGTCCTACAATGAGCAGTTCTTC

D gene: TRBD1
clone size: many
V gene: TRBV20-1
J gene: TRBJ2-1
CDR3 protein: CSAIRTGGEGRDEQFF
CDR3 DNA: TGCAGTGCTATTAGGACAGGGGGCGAGGGTCGCGATGAGCAGTTCTTC

D gene: TRBD2
clone size: .
V gene: TRBV11-2
J gene: TRBJ2-7
CDR3 protein: CASSHLREDPYEQYF
CDR3 DNA: TGTGCCAGCAGTCACTTACGGGAGGACCCCTACGAACAATACTTC

D gene: TRBD2
clone size: .
V gene: TRBV11-2
J gene: TRBJ2-1
CDR3 protein: CATNSPPGRGNAGVDEQFF
CDR3 DNA: TGTGCCACCAACTCCCCCCCAGGGAGGGGAAACGCGGGAGTCGATGAGCAGTTCTTC